This T cell receptor beta chain derives from a study of identical twins. Study-wide results and limits: Excess low generation probability was seen in twin-shared out-of-frame alpha sequences.

Unique molecular identifiers were in the cDNA, with template-switch universal primer binding. TCRdb reprocessed the 5' RACE reads with MiXCR, giving one entry per CDR3 protein. Among over 500,000 distinct CDR3 sequences, around 20% were seen once, and the ten largest hold 0.8% to 1%. In every case, the donor was a healthy Caucasian. The CDR3 spans 16 residues. This clonotype was seen more than once but under ten times. Its antigen is currently unknown. The data were also submitted as part of a second study, on T cells expressing NK-cell markers. That report adds: Similarly, these clonotypes led the CD3+CD56-NKG2C+ fraction as well in a few donors.

This chain uses TRBV21-1 with TRBJ2-1; the listed D gene, TRBD2, was not tested against the DNA. TRBV21-1 is reported as a pseudogene. Sequences were obtained from CD4+ T cells sorted from blood. The clonotype was recovered from a woman younger than 30 in good health. As DNA, the CDR3 is TGTGCCAGCAGCAAGAGGGAGCGGGCCACCTACAATGAGCAGTTCTTC. As protein: CASSKRERATYNEQFF.